The next 16 T cell receptor beta chains were all read from a single sample in a study of CD8+CD57+ T cells in acquired aplastic anemia. Genomic DNA acted as the template from which TCR beta VDJ combination and CDR3 sequence profiling were carried out. TCRdb called the reads again in MiXCR, with one record for every CDR3 protein. Of more than 100,000 distinct CDR3 sequences in the sample, around two fifths were seen once. The sequencing sample was made of sorted CD4+, CD8+, or CD8+CD57+ T cells (not recorded which) from PBMCs. The receptors stem from a human donor in good health, serving as a control.

The chain carries TRBV7-2 and TRBJ1-5; D remains unclear. CDR1 and CDR2 (germline): SGHTA, FQGNSA. The CDR3 is made up of 12 amino acids. V lost 3 bases and J 3 bases, leaving 3 bases between the germline ends. The CDR3 DNA sequence: TGTGCCAGCAGCTTCGCCAATCAGCCCCAGCATTTT. Amino acids: CASSFANQPQHF.

The count of this clonotype is one. The V and J genes are TRBV15 and TRBJ1-5; D is ambiguous. Deletions cut 3 bases from V and 5 bases from J, with 17 bases between. From germline, CDR1 is LNHNV and CDR2 YYDKDF (reference sequence). The CDR3 covers 16 residues. The CDR3 sequence is CATSSATSEGDQPQHF. In nucleotides, the CDR3 is TGTGCCACCAGCAGTGCTACTTCCGAAGGAGATCAGCCCCAGCATTTT.

This clonotype has a handful of counts. V usage is TRBV20-1 and J usage is TRBJ2-7; D might be TRBD2 (5 bases). The CDR3 spans 15 residues. Trimming stripped 0 bases from V and 7 bases from J, with 19 bases between. Per germline, CDR1 DFQATT and CDR2 SNEGSKA (reference sequence). The CDR3 loop is CSARDERGNTGEQYF. The DNA of the CDR3 is TGCAGTGCTAGAGACGAAAGAGGGAACACCGGGGAGCAGTACTTC.

This clonotype was counted many times. This sequence joins TRBV20-1 and TRBJ2-3, with TRBD2 matching 14 bases. This CDR3 region has 15 residues. The germline CDR1 and CDR2 sequences are DFQATT and SNEGSKA (reference sequence). The J segment lost 6 bases and the V segment lost 5 bases, leaving 7 bases of the junction unmatched. CDR3 protein: CSAPRLAGGGDTQYF. The CDR3 DNA is TGCAGTGCTCCGAGACTAGCGGGGGGGGGCGATACGCAGTATTTT.

This clonotype has at least ten counts. The J gene is TRBJ1-2, the V gene TRBV6-1, with D tentatively TRBD1 (6 bases). The germline V gene has CDR1 MNHNS and CDR2 SASEGT. This CDR3 has 13 amino acids. The V end was cut by 8 bases, the J end by 1 base, with 11 bases between. For the CDR3, the DNA is TGTGCCAGCGCCCAGGGGATTAACTATGGCTACACCTTC. It yields the protein CASAQGINYGYTF.

In this sample, this clonotype turned up many times. The chain uses TRBV20-1 and TRBJ1-1; D gene unclear. The germline V gene encodes CDR1 DFQATT and CDR2 SNEGSKA (reference sequence). V was shortened by 3 bases and J by 11 bases, with 10 bases between the two germline ends. CDR3 length: 10 residues. Here the CDR3 reads CSASIGSAFF. CDR3 bases: TGCAGTGCTAGTATAGGGTCGGCTTTCTTT.

This clonotype has a count of ten or more. The V call is TRBV7-9, the J call TRBJ1-4; D uncertain. V dropped 11 bases and J dropped 6 bases, with 16 bases sitting between them. The CDR3 has 13 amino acids. Germline assignment: CDR1 SEHNR and CDR2 FQNEAQ (reference sequence). The CDR3 DNA is TGTGCCGGATACAGCGGGATGCATGAAAAACTGTTTTTT. This encodes CAGYSGMHEKLFF.

The V call is TRBV19, the J call TRBJ2-7; 11 bases are a match to TRBD1. The V gene's germline CDR1 is LNHDA and CDR2 SQIVND (reference sequence). With V trimmed by 6 bases and J by 4 bases, 8 bases remained unmatched. The CDR3 is 15 amino acids. This CDR3 reads CASRVRGQGGYEQYF. In DNA form, the CDR3 reads TGTGCCAGTAGGGTCCGGGGACAGGGGGGGTACGAGCAGTACTTC.

At least ten counts were recorded for this clonotype. The rearrangement uses TRBV5-5 and TRBJ1-1; no clear D gene. The CDR3 is 14 residues long. V lost 0 bases, J lost 2 bases, and 8 bases lay in between. Germline V gives CDR1 SGHKS, CDR2 YYEKEE (reference sequence). The CDR3 region has the DNA TGTGCCAGCAGCTTGGCCAGAGCCAACACTGAAGCTTTCTTT. Amino acids: CASSLARANTEAFF.

The table lists this clonotype with a few counts. The junction and the germline gene differ at one end; a read error may be behind it. This chain links TRBV6-5 with TRBJ2-7, with D perhaps TRBD2 (5 bases). This CDR3 has 16 amino acids. Germline loops: CDR1 MNHEY, CDR2 SVGAGI. Here the CDR3 reads CASSSTWTGSSYGQYF. The CDR3 DNA is TGTGCCAGCAGTTCTACTTGGACGGGAAGCTCCTACGGGCAGTACTTC.

This rearrangement joins TRBV19 to TRBJ1-2, with D perhaps matching TRBD1 (5 bases). The CDR3 has 16 residues. Germline V gene sequence: CDR1 LNHDA, CDR2 SQIVND (reference sequence). V was trimmed by 6 bases and J by 6 bases, leaving 23 bases between them. CDR3 nucleotides: TGTGCCAGTAGCAGACAGCGATCATGGCAGCGCGATGGCTACACCTTC. Protein product: CASSRQRSWQRDGYTF.

The chain joins TRBV7-2 to TRBJ2-2; D is perhaps TRBD2 (6 bases). CDR3 length: 11 residues. Looked up from germline, CDR1 is SGHTA and CDR2 is FQGNSA. CDR3 amino acids: CANWRDGELFF. The CDR3, as DNA: TGTGCAAATTGGCGGGACGGGGAGCTGTTTTTT.

The chain uses TRBV2 and TRBJ1-4; D not resolved. Germline V CDR1 and CDR2: SNHLY, FYNNEI. The CDR3 loop spans 12 amino acids. The V gene lost 4 bases and the J gene lost 4 bases, with 4 bases spanning the gap. CDR3: CASSGYNEKLFF. In nucleotides, the CDR3 is TGTGCCAGCAGTGGTTATAATGAAAAACTGTTTTTT.

This clonotype showed up many times. The genes are TRBV20-1 and TRBJ1-6; 11 nucleotides agree with TRBD1. This CDR3 region has 14 residues. The junction had 8 bases not matched to a gene; V was cut back by 6 bases and J by 10 bases. Germline V gene sequence: CDR1 DFQATT, CDR2 SNEGSKA (reference sequence). This CDR3 is CSANGQGANSPLHF. For the CDR3, the DNA is TGCAGTGCGAATGGACAGGGGGCAAACTCACCCCTCCACTTT.

The V call is TRBV30, the J call TRBJ2-1; D is possibly TRBD1 (5 bases). Per the germline V gene, CDR1 is GTSNPN and CDR2 is SVGIG (reference sequence). V was pared by 0 bases and J by 12 bases, with 15 bases between. CDR3 length: 13 amino acids. CDR3 region: CAWSVDSRSAQFF. CDR3 sequence (DNA): TGTGCCTGGAGTGTAGACAGTCGCTCTGCGCAGTTCTTC.

This clonotype was detected ten times or more. The chain links TRBV7-9 to TRBJ1-4, with 7 bases lining up with TRBD1. The trim removed 0 bases at V and 3 bases at J, leaving 4 bases unmatched. Germline CDR1 reads SEHNR; CDR2 reads FQNEAQ (reference sequence). CDR3 size: 16 residues. CDR3 sequence: CASSLAGGSSNEKLFF. The CDR3 region has the DNA TGTGCCAGCAGCTTAGCAGGGGGCTCGTCTAATGAAAAACTGTTTTTT. The full variable domain, its missing parts supplied by reference TRBV7-9 and TRBJ1-4, is DTGVSQNPRHKITKRGQNVTFRCDPISEHNRLYWYRQTLGQGPEFLTYFQNEAQLEKSRLLSDRFSAERPKGSFSTLEIQRTEQGDSAMYLCASSLAGGSSNEKLFFGSGTQLSVL.